This is a list of T cell receptor beta chains from one sample in a study of post-analysis software for immune sequencing data. TCRdb used MiXCR to reprocess the PCR reads, holding one entry per CDR3 protein. This table holds under 200,000 distinct CDR3 sequences, 35% to 40% found once. The sample here was blood, taken after autologous hematopoietic stem cell transplantation. The origin of the receptors is a girl between 5 and 17 years old with multiple sclerosis. Each CDR3 is given with its conserved first and last residue. D genes are given only for firm matches. Size tells how often a clone was seen (once, few, many) or the class of an expanded clone, and some rows leave it out.

TRBJ2-2 | TRBV20-1 | NA | TRBD1 | CSVTTGYTGELFF | TGCAGTGTCACGACAGGGTACACCGGGGAGCTGTTTTTT
TRBJ2-7 | TRBV14 | few | TRBD2 | CASSQGTSGTDEQYF | TGTGCCAGCAGCCAAGGGACTAGCGGGACCGACGAGCAGTACTTC
TRBJ2-7 | TRBV20-1 | few | TRBD2 | CSATAGDYEQYF | TGCAGTGCTACCGCGGGAGACTACGAGCAGTACTTC
TRBJ2-1 | TRBV20-1 | few | NA | CSALERAKPYNEQFF | TGCAGTGCTCTCGAGCGGGCAAAGCCCTACAATGAGCAGTTCTTC
TRBJ1-1 | TRBV7-9 | NA | TRBD1 | CASSKNTGTGGTEAFF | TGTGCCAGCAGCAAAAATACCGGGACAGGGGGCACTGAAGCTTTCTTT
TRBJ1-2 | TRBV27 | NA | NA | CASSPAVGGRYGYTF | TGTGCCAGCAGCCCCGCGGTTGGGGGTAGGTATGGCTACACCTTC
TRBJ2-3 | TRBV20-1 | NA | TRBD2 | CSARSLAAGGDTQYF | TGCAGTGCTAGATCCCTAGCGGCCGGGGGAGATACGCAGTATTTT
TRBJ2-1 | TRBV10-3 | few | NA | CAISLNGNEQFF | TGTGCCATCAGCCTTAATGGCAATGAGCAGTTCTTC
TRBJ2-6 | TRBV24-1 | NA | TRBD1 | CATSDSPGQADSGANVLTF | TGTGCCACCAGTGATTCACCGGGACAGGCTGACTCTGGGGCCAACGTCCTGACTTTC
TRBJ2-7 | TRBV12-3/TRBV12-4 | few | TRBD2 | CASTLGTSGSEQYF | TGTGCCAGCACCCTCGGGACTAGTGGTAGCGAGCAGTACTTC
TRBJ2-7 | TRBV7-2 | NA | TRBD2 | CASSLGGTCEQYF | TGTGCCAGCAGCTTGGGGGGGACCTGCGAGCAGTACTTC
TRBJ1-1 | TRBV3-1 | NA | TRBD1 | CASSKGQLTTEAFF | TGTGCCAGCAGCAAGGGACAGTTAACCACTGAAGCTTTCTTT
TRBJ2-1 | TRBV7-9 | NA | TRBD2 | CASSLEAIWLAGGYNEQFF | TGTGCCAGCAGCCTAGAGGCAATTTGGTTAGCGGGAGGATACAATGAGCAGTTCTTC
TRBJ1-4 | TRBV29-1 | few | NA | CSVGGSTNEKLFF | TGCAGCGTTGGAGGTTCAACTAATGAAAAACTGTTTTTT
TRBJ2-1 | TRBV6-5 | NA | TRBD2 | CASSLTGTSEEQFF | TGTGCCAGCAGCCTAACTGGGACTAGTGAGGAGCAGTTCTTC
TRBJ2-3 | TRBV13 | NA | NA | CASSLARLRGTDTQYF | TGTGCCAGCAGCTTAGCCAGGCTTCGAGGGACAGATACGCAGTATTTT
TRBJ1-2 | TRBV7-9 | few | TRBD1 | CASSHPTGGGYTF | TGTGCCAGCAGCCACCCGACAGGGGGTGGCTACACCTTC
TRBJ2-5 | TRBV10-3 | few | TRBD1 | CATMSRGKETQYF | TGTGCCACCATGTCCAGGGGGAAAGAGACCCAGTACTTC
TRBJ2-1 | TRBV6-2/TRBV6-3 | NA | TRBD2 | CASSAPGTSGRGNEQFF | TGTGCCAGCAGTGCCCCCGGGACTAGCGGGAGGGGCAATGAGCAGTTCTTC
TRBJ1-4 | TRBV7-2 | many | TRBD1 | CASSPQGGQNEKLFF | TGTGCCAGCAGCCCCCAGGGGGGGCAGAATGAAAAACTGTTTTTT
TRBJ2-1 | TRBV20-1 | NA | NA | CSARDPRAWGNEQFF | TGCAGTGCTAGAGATCCCCGGGCCTGGGGGAATGAGCAGTTCTTC
TRBJ2-1 | TRBV2 | few | TRBD2 | CASSTRGSGTSVNNEQFF | TGTGCCAGCAGCACAAGGGGTTCCGGGACTAGCGTAAACAATGAGCAGTTCTTC
TRBJ1-2 | TRBV15 | few | NA | CATRTNYGYTF | TGTGCCACCAGGACAAACTATGGCTACACCTTC
TRBJ2-5 | TRBV5-1 | NA | NA | CASSPSGETQYF | TGCGCCAGCAGCCCGTCTGGGGAGACCCAGTACTTC
TRBJ2-1 | TRBV7-8 | NA | TRBD2 | CASSTRTSGRGDNEQFF | TGTGCCAGCAGCACCAGGACTAGCGGGAGGGGGGACAATGAGCAGTTCTTC
TRBJ2-5 | TRBV10-3 | NA | TRBD2 | CAISDGGNRETQYF | TGTGCCATCAGTGACGGGGGGAATAGGGAGACCCAGTACTTC
TRBJ1-6 | TRBV20-1 | few | NA | CSANSLGSGRNNSPLHF | TGCAGTGCTAATTCCTTGGGTTCGGGACGGAATAATTCACCCCTCCACTTT
TRBJ2-3 | TRBV7-8 | NA | TRBD2 | CASSVEVAGGQDTQYF | TGTGCCAGCAGCGTAGAGGTAGCGGGAGGCCAGGATACGCAGTATTTT
TRBJ1-1 | TRBV29-1 | NA | NA | CSVQGGAGDTEAFF | TGCAGCGTACAAGGGGGGGCCGGGGACACTGAAGCTTTCTTT
TRBJ1-5 | TRBV7-9 | NA | TRBD1 | CASSFGTGNQPQHF | TGTGCCAGCAGCTTTGGGACAGGGAATCAGCCCCAGCATTTT
TRBJ2-5 | TRBV20-1 | NA | NA | CSASGPSWTQYF | TGCAGTGCATCGGGGCCCTCATGGACCCAGTACTTC
TRBJ2-7 | TRBV20-1 | once | TRBD2 | CSAKGGLAGYEQYF | TGCAGTGCAAAGGGGGGGCTAGCGGGCTACGAGCAGTACTTC